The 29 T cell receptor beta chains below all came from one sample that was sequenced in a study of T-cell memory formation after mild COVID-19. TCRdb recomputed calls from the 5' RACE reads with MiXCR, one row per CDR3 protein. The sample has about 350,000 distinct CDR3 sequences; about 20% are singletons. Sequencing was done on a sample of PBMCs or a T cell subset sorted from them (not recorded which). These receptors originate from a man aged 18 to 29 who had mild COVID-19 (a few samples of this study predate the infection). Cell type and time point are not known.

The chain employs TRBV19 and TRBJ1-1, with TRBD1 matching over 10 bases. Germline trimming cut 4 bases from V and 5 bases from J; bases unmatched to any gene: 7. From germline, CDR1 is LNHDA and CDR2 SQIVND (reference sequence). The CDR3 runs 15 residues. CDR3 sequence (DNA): TGTGCCAGTAGTAACTCCCGGACAGGGGGGACTGAAGCTTTCTTT. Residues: CASSNSRTGGTEAFF.

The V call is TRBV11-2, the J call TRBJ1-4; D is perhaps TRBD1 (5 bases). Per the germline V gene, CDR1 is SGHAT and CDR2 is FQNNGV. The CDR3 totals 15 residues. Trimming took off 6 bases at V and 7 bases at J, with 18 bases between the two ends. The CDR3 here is CASSPGWGRGEKLFF. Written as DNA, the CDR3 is TGTGCCAGCAGTCCGGGTTGGGGCCGGGGTGAAAAACTGTTTTTT. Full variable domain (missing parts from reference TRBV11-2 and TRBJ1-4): EAGVAQSPRYKIIEKRQSVAFWCNPISGHATLYWYQQILGQGPKLLIQFQNNGVVDDSQLPKDRFSAERLKGVDSTLKIQPAKLEDSAVYLCASSPGWGRGEKLFFGSGTQLSVL.

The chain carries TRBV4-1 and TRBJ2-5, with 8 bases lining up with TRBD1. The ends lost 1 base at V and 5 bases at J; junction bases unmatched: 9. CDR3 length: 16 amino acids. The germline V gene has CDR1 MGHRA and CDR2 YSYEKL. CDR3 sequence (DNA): TGCGCCAGCAGCCAAGCAGAGACAGGGGCGTGGGAGACCCAGTACTTC. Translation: CASSQAETGAWETQYF.

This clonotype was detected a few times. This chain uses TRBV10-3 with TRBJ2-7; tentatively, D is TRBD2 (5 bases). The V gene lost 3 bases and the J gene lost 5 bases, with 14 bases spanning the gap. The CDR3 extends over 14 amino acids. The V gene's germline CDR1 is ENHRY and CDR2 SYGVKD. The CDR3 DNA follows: TGTGCCATCAGTGAAGGACTCAAATGGGACGAGCAGTACTTC. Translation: CAISEGLKWDEQYF.

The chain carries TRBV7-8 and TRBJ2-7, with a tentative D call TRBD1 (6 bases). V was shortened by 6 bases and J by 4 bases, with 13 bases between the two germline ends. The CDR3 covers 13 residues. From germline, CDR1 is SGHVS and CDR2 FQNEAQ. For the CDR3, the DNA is TGTGCCAGCAGTTGGGACACTTTATACGAGCAGTACGTC. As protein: CASSWDTLYEQYV.

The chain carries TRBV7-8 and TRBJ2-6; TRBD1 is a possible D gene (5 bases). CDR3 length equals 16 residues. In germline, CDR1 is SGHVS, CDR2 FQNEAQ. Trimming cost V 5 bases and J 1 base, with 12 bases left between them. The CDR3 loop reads CASSPLTASGANVLTF. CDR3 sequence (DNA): TGTGCCAGCAGCCCATTGACAGCTTCTGGGGCCAACGTCCTGACTTTC.

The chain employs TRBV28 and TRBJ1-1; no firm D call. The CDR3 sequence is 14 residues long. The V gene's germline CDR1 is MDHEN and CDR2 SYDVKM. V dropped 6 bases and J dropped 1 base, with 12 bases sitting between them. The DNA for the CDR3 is TGTGCCAGCAGACCTACAGACGAGAACACTGAAGCTTTCTTT. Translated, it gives CASRPTDENTEAFF.

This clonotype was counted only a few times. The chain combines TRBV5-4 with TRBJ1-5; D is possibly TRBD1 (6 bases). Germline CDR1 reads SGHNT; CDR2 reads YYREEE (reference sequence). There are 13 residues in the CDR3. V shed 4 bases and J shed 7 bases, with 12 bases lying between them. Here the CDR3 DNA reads TGTGCCAGCAGCCAGTGGGGGGGCCAGCCCCAGCATTTT. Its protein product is CASSQWGGQPQHF.

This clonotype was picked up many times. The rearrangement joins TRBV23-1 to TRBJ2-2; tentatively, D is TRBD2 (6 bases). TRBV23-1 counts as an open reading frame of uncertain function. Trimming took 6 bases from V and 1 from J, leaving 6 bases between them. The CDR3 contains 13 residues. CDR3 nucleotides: TGCGCCAGCAGCGGGGGGAACACCGGGGAGCTGTTTTTT. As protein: CASSGGNTGELFF.

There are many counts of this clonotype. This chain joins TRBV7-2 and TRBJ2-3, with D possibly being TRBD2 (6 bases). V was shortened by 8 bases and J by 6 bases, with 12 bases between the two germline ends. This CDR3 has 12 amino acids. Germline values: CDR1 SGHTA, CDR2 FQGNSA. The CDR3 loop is CASRGFADTQYF. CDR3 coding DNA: TGTGCCAGCCGGGGGTTTGCCGATACGCAGTATTTT.

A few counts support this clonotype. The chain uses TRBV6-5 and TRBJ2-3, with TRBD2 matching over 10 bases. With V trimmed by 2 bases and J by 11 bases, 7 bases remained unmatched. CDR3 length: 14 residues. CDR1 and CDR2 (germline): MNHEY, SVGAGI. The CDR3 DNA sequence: TGTGCCAGCAGTTACCTGATAGCGGGGGGTAGGCAGTATTTT. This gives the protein CASSYLIAGGRQYF.

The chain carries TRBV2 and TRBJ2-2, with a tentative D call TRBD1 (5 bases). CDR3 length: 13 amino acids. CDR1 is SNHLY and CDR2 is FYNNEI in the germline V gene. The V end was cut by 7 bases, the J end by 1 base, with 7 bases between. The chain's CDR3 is CASTGQNTGELFF. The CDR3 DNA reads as TGTGCCAGCACTGGACAGAACACCGGGGAGCTGTTTTTT. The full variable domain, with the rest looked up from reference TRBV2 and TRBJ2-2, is EPEVTQTPSHQVTQMGQEVILRCVPISNHLYFYWYRQILGQKVEFLVSFYNNEISEKSEIFDDQFSVERPDGSNFTLKIRSTKLEDSAMYFCASTGQNTGELFFGEGSRLTVL.

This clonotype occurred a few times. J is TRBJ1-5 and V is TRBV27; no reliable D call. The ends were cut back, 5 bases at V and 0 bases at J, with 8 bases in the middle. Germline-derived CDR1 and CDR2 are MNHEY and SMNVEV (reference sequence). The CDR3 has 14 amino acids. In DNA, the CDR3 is TGTGCCAGCAGTCCCAGGAATAGCAATCAGCCCCAGCATTTT. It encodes CASSPRNSNQPQHF.

CDR3 sequence (DNA): TGCGCCAGCAGCCGAGTTGCGCGGGAGGAAGAGACCCAGTACTTC. Its translation is CASSRVAREEETQYF. The chain links TRBV4-1 to TRBJ2-5; 8 nucleotides line up with TRBD2. After removal of 4 bases from V and 3 bases from J, the junction contained 7 bases not matched to a gene. The germline V gene has CDR1 MGHRA and CDR2 YSYEKL. The CDR3 contains 15 residues.

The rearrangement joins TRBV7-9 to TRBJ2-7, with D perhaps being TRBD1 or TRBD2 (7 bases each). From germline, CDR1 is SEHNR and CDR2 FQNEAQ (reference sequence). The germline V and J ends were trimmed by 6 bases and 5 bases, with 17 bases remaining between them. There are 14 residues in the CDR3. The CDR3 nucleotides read TGTGCCAGCAGATCCCAGGGGGAGGGTAACGAGCAGTACGTC. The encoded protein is CASRSQGEGNEQYV.

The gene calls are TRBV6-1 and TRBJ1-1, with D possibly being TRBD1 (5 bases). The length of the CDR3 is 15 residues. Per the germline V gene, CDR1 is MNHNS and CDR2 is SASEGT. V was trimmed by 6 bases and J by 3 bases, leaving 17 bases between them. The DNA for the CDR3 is TGTGCCAGCAGCGAGTGGGGCGGGCGAGACACTGAAGCTTTCTTT. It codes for CASSEWGGRDTEAFF.

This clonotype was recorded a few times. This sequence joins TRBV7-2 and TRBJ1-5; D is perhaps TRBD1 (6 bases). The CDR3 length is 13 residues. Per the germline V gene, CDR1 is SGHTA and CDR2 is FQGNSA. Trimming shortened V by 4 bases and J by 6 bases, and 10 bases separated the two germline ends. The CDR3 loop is CASSYGGAQPQHF. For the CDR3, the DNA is TGTGCCAGCAGCTACGGGGGGGCTCAGCCCCAGCATTTT.

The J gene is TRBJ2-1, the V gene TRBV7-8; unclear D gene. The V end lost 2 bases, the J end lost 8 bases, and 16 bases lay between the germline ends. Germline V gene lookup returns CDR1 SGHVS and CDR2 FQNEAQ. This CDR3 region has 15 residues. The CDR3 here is CASSLFLSSRDEQFF. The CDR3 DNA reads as TGTGCCAGCAGCTTATTCCTCTCCTCTCGGGATGAGCAGTTCTTC. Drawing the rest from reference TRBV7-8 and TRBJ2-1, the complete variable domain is GAGVSQSPRYKVAKRGQDVALRCDPISGHVSLFWYQQALGQGPEFLTYFQNEAQLDKSGLPSDRFFAERPEGSVSTLKIQRTQQEDSAVYLCASSLFLSSRDEQFFGPGTRLTVL.

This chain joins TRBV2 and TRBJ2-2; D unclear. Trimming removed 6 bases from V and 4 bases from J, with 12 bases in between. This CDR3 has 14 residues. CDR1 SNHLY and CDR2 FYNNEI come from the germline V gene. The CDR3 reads CASSLQGLTGELFF. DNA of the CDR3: TGTGCCAGCAGCTTGCAAGGGCTCACCGGGGAGCTGTTTTTT.

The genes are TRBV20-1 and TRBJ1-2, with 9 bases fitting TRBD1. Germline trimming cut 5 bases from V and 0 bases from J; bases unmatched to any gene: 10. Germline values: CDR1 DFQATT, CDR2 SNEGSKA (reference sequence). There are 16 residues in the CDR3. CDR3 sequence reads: CSASRDRAWSNYGYTF. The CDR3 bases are TGCAGTGCTTCCCGGGACAGGGCTTGGTCTAACTATGGCTACACCTTC.

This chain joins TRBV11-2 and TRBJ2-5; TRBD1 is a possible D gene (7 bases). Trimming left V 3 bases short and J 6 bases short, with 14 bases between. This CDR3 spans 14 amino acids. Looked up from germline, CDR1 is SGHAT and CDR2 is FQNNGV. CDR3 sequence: CASSFTSGGKTQYF. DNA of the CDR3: TGTGCCAGCAGCTTTACGTCAGGGGGGAAGACCCAGTACTTC.

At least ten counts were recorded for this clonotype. Here the CDR3 reads CASKPGLGFSYNEQFF. In nucleotides, the CDR3 is TGCGCCAGCAAGCCAGGGCTGGGGTTCTCCTACAATGAGCAGTTCTTC. The gene calls are TRBV4-1 and TRBJ2-1, with a weak D call TRBD1 (5 bases). This CDR3 is 16 amino acids long. With 7 bases removed from V and 0 bases from J, the gap between germline ends came to 16 bases. Germline CDR1 reads MGHRA; CDR2 reads YSYEKL.

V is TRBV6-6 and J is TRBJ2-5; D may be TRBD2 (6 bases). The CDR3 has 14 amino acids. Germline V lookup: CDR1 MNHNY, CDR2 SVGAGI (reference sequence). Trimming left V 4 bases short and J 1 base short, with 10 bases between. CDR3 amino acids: CASSFGTSQETQYF. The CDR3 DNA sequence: TGTGCCAGCAGTTTTGGGACTTCCCAAGAGACCCAGTACTTC.

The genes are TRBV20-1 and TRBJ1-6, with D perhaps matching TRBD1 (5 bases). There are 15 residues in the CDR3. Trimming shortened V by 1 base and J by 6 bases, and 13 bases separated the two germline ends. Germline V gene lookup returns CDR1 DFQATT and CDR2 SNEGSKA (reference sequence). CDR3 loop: CSARGPGGGNSPLHF. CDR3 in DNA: TGCAGTGCTAGAGGGCCTGGGGGTGGTAATTCACCCCTCCACTTT.

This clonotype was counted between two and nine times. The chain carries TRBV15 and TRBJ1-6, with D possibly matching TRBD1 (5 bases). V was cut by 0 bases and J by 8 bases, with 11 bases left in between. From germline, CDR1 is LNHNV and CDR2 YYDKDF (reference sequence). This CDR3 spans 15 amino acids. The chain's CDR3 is CATSRDPLGDSPLHF. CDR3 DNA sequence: TGTGCCACCAGCAGAGATCCACTGGGGGATTCACCCCTCCACTTT.

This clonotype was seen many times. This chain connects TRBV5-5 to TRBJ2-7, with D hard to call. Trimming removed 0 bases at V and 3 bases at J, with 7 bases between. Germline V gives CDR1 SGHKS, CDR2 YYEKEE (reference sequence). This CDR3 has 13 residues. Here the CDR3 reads CASSLEDDYEQYV. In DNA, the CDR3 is TGTGCCAGCAGCTTGGAAGACGACTACGAGCAGTACGTC.

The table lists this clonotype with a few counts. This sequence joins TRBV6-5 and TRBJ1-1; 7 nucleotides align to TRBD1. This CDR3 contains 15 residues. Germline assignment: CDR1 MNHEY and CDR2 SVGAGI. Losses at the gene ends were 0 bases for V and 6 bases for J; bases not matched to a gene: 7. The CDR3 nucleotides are TGTGCCAGCAGTTACTCCCACGGACAGGTTGCTGAAGCTTTCTTT. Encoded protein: CASSYSHGQVAEAFF.

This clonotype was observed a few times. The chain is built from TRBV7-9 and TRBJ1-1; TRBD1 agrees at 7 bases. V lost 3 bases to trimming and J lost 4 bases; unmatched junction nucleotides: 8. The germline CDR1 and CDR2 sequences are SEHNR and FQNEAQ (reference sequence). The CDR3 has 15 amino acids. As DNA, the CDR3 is TGTGCCAGCAGCTTGCTAGGGGGCTCGGGCACTGAAGCTTTCTTT. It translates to CASSLLGGSGTEAFF.

CDR3 coding DNA: TGTGCCAGCAGTCACCAGGGGACTGAAGCTTTCTTT. Protein product: CASSHQGTEAFF. This sequence joins TRBV6-5 and TRBJ1-1, with a tentative D call TRBD1 (6 bases). Germline V gives CDR1 MNHEY, CDR2 SVGAGI. The ends were cut back, 5 bases at V and 5 bases at J, with 9 bases in the middle. This CDR3 has 12 residues.